This is a list of T cell receptor beta chains from one sample in a study of cytomegalovirus exposure and HLA in healthy donors. Sequenced by immunoSEQ multiplex PCR; TCRdb stores in-frame clones only, minus some. The table includes around 150,000 clones, roughly 80% detected once. Material for sequencing was PBMCs. The source is a young man in good health and CMV-seropositive. CDR3s include the opening cysteine and the closing phenylalanine or tryptophan. Each record gives: V gene, clone size, J gene, D gene, CDR3 protein, CDR3 DNA. The D gene is left open where the match is weak. Expanded clones get a size class; other rows say once, few or many, or leave the size out.

TRBV7-2	-	TRBJ2-3	-	CASSQQVSTDTQYF	TGTGCCAGCAGCCAACAGGTTAGCACAGATACGCAGTATTTT
TRBV5-1	-	TRBJ2-3	-	CASSLDNSLTDTQYF	TGCGCCAGCAGCTTGGATAACTCCCTCACAGATACGCAGTATTTT
TRBV11-3	-	TRBJ2-1	TRBD2	CASSPAGGPYNEQFF	TGTGCCAGCAGTCCAGCGGGGGGACCTTACAATGAGCAGTTCTTC
TRBV5-1	-	TRBJ2-7	TRBD1	CASSLEAGGSYEQYF	TGCGCCAGCAGCTTGGAGGCAGGGGGCTCCTACGAGCAGTACTTC
TRBV28	few	TRBJ1-2	-	CASSPGQRGYTF	TGTGCCAGCAGCCCAGGCCAAAGGGGCTACACCTTC
TRBV28	-	TRBJ2-7	-	CASSSPSWSSYEQYF	TGTGCCAGCAGCTCCCCCTCATGGAGCTCCTACGAGCAGTACTTC
TRBV28	-	TRBJ1-3	-	CASSSTGRTIYF	TGTGCCAGCAGTTCCACGGGTCGCACCATATATTTT
TRBV5-1	-	TRBJ1-2	-	CASSSDKAGGYTF	TGCGCCAGCAGCAGTGACAAGGCTGGAGGCTACACCTTC
TRBV27	-	TRBJ1-4	TRBD1	CASSLRDRSNEKLFF	TGTGCCAGCAGCCTTCGGGACAGATCTAATGAAAAACTGTTTTTT
TRBV30	-	TRBJ1-1	TRBD1	CAWSVGTGNTEAFF	TGTGCCTGGAGTGTGGGGACAGGGAACACTGAAGCTTTCTTT
TRBV7-9	few	TRBJ2-5	TRBD2	CASSWSSGGFLKETQYF	TGTGCCAGCAGCTGGTCTAGCGGGGGGTTCCTCAAAGAGACCCAGTACTTC
TRBV19	-	TRBJ2-1	TRBD2	CASSYSGETYNEQFF	TGTGCCAGTAGTTACAGCGGGGAGACATACAATGAGCAGTTCTTC
TRBV2	-	TRBJ1-1	-	CASRGGGHTEAFF	TGTGCCAGCAGGGGCGGGGGTCACACTGAAGCTTTCTTT
TRBV2	few	TRBJ2-4	TRBD1	CASSEALRDRRKNIQYF	TGTGCCAGCAGTGAAGCGCTTCGGGACAGGAGGAAAAACATTCAGTACTTC
TRBV27	few	TRBJ2-7	TRBD2	CASKTSGSREQYF	TGTGCCAGCAAGACTAGCGGGAGTAGGGAGCAGTACTTC
TRBV5-1	-	TRBJ2-1	TRBD2	CASSLYAPGLAGAYSYNEQFF	TGCGCCAGCAGCTTGTATGCGCCGGGACTAGCGGGGGCCTACTCCTACAATGAGCAGTTCTTC
TRBV4-1	once	TRBJ2-7	TRBD2	CASSLNSGIRYEQYF	TGCGCCAGCAGCCTAAATAGCGGGATTAGATACGAGCAGTACTTC
TRBV9	-	TRBJ2-7	TRBD2	CASSPQTSGWGEQYF	TGTGCCAGCAGCCCCCAGACTAGCGGGTGGGGCGAGCAGTACTTC
TRBV5-1	few	TRBJ2-7	TRBD1	CASSWGTGDFREQYF	TGCGCCAGCAGCTGGGGGACAGGTGATTTCCGCGAGCAGTACTTC
TRBV19	-	TRBJ2-2	-	CASSMSGTRLTGELFF	TGTGCCAGTAGTATGTCCGGGACACGCCTTACCGGGGAGCTGTTTTTT
TRBV11-2	-	TRBJ2-7	TRBD1	CASSPGTGSGHEQYF	TGTGCCAGCAGCCCCGGGACAGGGTCTGGTCACGAGCAGTACTTC
TRBV30	-	TRBJ1-5	TRBD1	CAWSLGQETSYSNQPQHF	TGTGCCTGGAGTTTGGGACAGGAGACTTCTTATAGCAATCAGCCCCAGCATTTT
TRBV27	few	TRBJ2-7	-	CASSLRQGSSGGYEQYF	TGTGCCAGCAGTCTGCGACAGGGGAGTAGCGGGGGCTACGAGCAGTACTTC
TRBV19	-	TRBJ2-5	TRBD2	CASSMSGSVETQYF	TGTGCCAGTAGTATGAGCGGGAGTGTAGAGACCCAGTACTTC
TRBV21-1	-	TRBJ2-2	-	CASSPYRNTGELFF	TGTGCCAGCAGCCCCTACAGGAACACCGGGGAGCTGTTTTTT
TRBV7-9	-	TRBJ1-1	-	CASSFGDAGNTEAFF	TGTGCCAGCAGCTTTGGGGATGCGGGGAACACTGAAGCTTTCTTT
TRBV2	-	TRBJ2-1	TRBD1	CASSDWQGDYNEQFF	TGCGCCAGCAGTGACTGGCAGGGGGACTACAATGAGCAGTTCTTC
TRBV18	-	TRBJ1-6	-	CASSPITAGDRNNSPLHF	TGTGCCAGCTCACCGATAACCGCGGGAGACCGGAATAATTCACCCCTCCACTTT
TRBV19	-	TRBJ2-2	TRBD2	CASSIQAGGIRTGELFF	TGTGCCAGTAGTATTCAAGCGGGGGGTATTAGAACCGGGGAGCTGTTTTTT
TRBV27	-	TRBJ2-7	TRBD2	CASSRLSSGTSYEQYF	TGTGCCAGCAGTCGCCTATCTAGCGGTACATCCTACGAGCAGTACTTC
TRBV5-1	-	TRBJ2-4	TRBD1	CASSLEGGLAKNIQYF	TGCGCCAGCAGCTTGGAAGGGGGCCTAGCCAAAAACATTCAGTACTTC
TRBV4-1	-	TRBJ2-1	-	CASSQGLTASSYNEQFF	TGCGCCAGCAGCCAAGGGTTGACTGCGAGCTCCTACAATGAGCAGTTCTTC
TRBV2	few	TRBJ2-7	-	CASSPETGTSYEQYF	TGTGCCAGCAGTCCTGAGACAGGTACCTCCTACGAGCAGTACTTC
TRBV18	-	TRBJ2-1	-	CASSPRARTGRIDEQFF	TGTGCCAGCTCACCAAGGGCGCGTACGGGAAGGATAGATGAGCAGTTCTTC
TRBV19	-	TRBJ2-1	TRBD2	CASSSSGSPYNEQFF	TGTGCCAGTAGTTCTAGCGGGAGTCCCTACAATGAGCAGTTCTTC
TRBV5-1	-	TRBJ2-3	TRBD1	CASSPHTTGLGNTDTQYF	TGCGCCAGCAGCCCCCATACGACAGGGCTCGGGAACACAGATACGCAGTATTTT
TRBV28	once	TRBJ2-7	TRBD2	CASSSPLQSGRPHEQYF	TGTGCCAGCAGTTCGCCCCTTCAAAGCGGGAGGCCCCACGAGCAGTACTTC
TRBV7-9	-	TRBJ2-2	-	CASSLWPAGTGELFF	TGTGCCAGCAGCTTATGGCCAGCGGGCACCGGGGAGCTGTTTTTT
TRBV27	-	TRBJ2-1	TRBD1	CASSPGTGYNEQFF	TGTGCCAGCAGTCCCGGGACAGGCTACAATGAGCAGTTCTTC
TRBV6-5	-	TRBJ1-2	-	CASASTGVINYGYTF	TGTGCCAGCGCCTCAACGGGGGTGATTAACTATGGCTACACCTTC
TRBV4-1	-	TRBJ1-1	-	CASSQASTRRLNTEAFF	TGCGCCAGCAGCCAAGCTAGCACGAGACGGTTGAACACTGAAGCTTTCTTT
TRBV2	-	TRBJ2-2	TRBD1	CASRRTGVTGELFF	TGTGCCAGCAGAAGGACAGGGGTAACCGGGGAGCTGTTTTTT
TRBV6-1	-	TRBJ2-2	TRBD1	CASSRRTGNTGELFF	TGTGCCAGCAGTCGCAGGACAGGTAACACCGGGGAGCTGTTTTTT
TRBV2	-	TRBJ1-6	-	CASSLTELNSPLHF	TGTGCCAGCAGCTTGACAGAACTTAATTCACCCCTCCACTTT
TRBV7-7	-	TRBJ1-1	TRBD1	CASSPSHVTGATEAFF	TGTGCCAGCAGCCCCTCACACGTTACAGGGGCCACTGAAGCTTTCTTT
TRBV18	few	TRBJ1-5	-	CASSPGVQPQHF	TGTGCCAGCTCACCGGGAGTTCAGCCCCAGCATTTT
TRBV30	-	TRBJ2-6	-	CARGSGANVLTF	TGTGCCAGGGGTTCTGGGGCCAACGTCCTGACTTTC
TRBV4-3	-	TRBJ1-4	-	CASSQAGEATNEKLFF	TGCGCCAGCAGCCAAGCAGGGGAAGCAACTAATGAAAAACTGTTTTTT
TRBV5-1	-	TRBJ1-3	TRBD1	CASSLDRQGSGNTIYF	TGCGCCAGCAGCCTGGACAGGCAGGGATCGGGAAACACCATATATTTT
TRBV5-6	-	TRBJ2-5	TRBD2	CASSHGEGFGETQYF	TGTGCCAGCAGTCACGGGGAGGGATTCGGGGAGACCCAGTACTTC
TRBV30	-	TRBJ1-6	-	CAWSPTGYGSPLHF	TGTGCCTGGAGTCCGACAGGTTACGGATCACCCCTCCACTTT